These 28 T cell receptor beta chains came from one sample sequenced in a study of shared clonotypes between healthy human individuals. The method was immunoSEQ multiplex PCR; TCRdb's version includes in-frame clones alone and lacks a portion of them. Here the sample spans 550,000 to 700,000 clones, around 78% being singletons. The specimen was memory CD4+ T cells sorted from blood. Indicated subset: CD45RA-negative fraction. These receptors all come from a woman aged 30 to 39 in good health.

The chain carries TRBV10-3 and TRBJ2-4, with D possibly TRBD2 on 5 matching bases. This CDR3 has 14 residues. Germline CDR1 is ENHRY and CDR2 is SYGVKD. Trimming shortened V by 3 bases and J by 7 bases, and 13 bases separated the two germline ends. CDR3 nucleotide sequence: TGTGCCATCAGTGATGTGGGAGTAGGGAACATTCAGTACTTC. The encoded protein is CAISDVGVGNIQYF.

The chain is built from TRBV27 and TRBJ2-7; 9 bases map to TRBD1. Germline loops: CDR1 MNHEY, CDR2 SMNVEV (reference sequence). The CDR3 is 15 residues long. Trimming removed 5 bases from V and 7 bases from J; junction bases left unmatched: 12. The CDR3 sequence is CASSRRPGQGIEQYF. CDR3 DNA: TGTGCCAGCAGTCGAAGGCCTGGACAGGGGATTGAGCAGTACTTC.

Notes on this clone: Other DNA sequences of this sample code for an identical CDR3. The chain uses TRBV28 and TRBJ1-5; maybe TRBD1 (5 bases). V was cut by 2 bases and J by 0 bases, with 11 bases left in between. From germline, CDR1 is MDHEN and CDR2 SYDVKM. This CDR3 is built from 16 residues. This CDR3 reads CASSLKGFYSNQPQHF. The CDR3 bases are TGTGCCAGCAGTTTAAAGGGGTTTTATAGCAATCAGCCCCAGCATTTT.

V and J are TRBV5-8 and TRBJ2-2; TRBD1 matches at 8 bases. With V trimmed by 4 bases and J by 5 bases, 4 bases remained unmatched. This CDR3 is 14 amino acids long. The germline V gene encodes CDR1 SGHTS and CDR2 YDEGEE. Written as DNA, the CDR3 is TGTGCCAGCAGCGTGACAGGGGTAACCGGGGAGCTGTTTTTT. This encodes CASSVTGVTGELFF.

A remark on this clone: Different DNA sequences within this sample yield the same CDR3. The chain recombines TRBV20-1 with TRBJ1-2; the D is unclear. Germline assignment: CDR1 DFQATT and CDR2 SNEGSKA (reference sequence). There are 11 residues in the CDR3. V shed 1 base and J shed 3 bases, with 3 bases lying between them. The chain's CDR3 is CSARGDYGYTF. The CDR3 DNA is TGCAGTGCTAGAGGGGACTATGGCTACACCTTC.

This clone was recorded at least ten times. The rearrangement links TRBV4-1 to TRBJ2-1, with TRBD2 identical over 8 bases. V dropped 1 base and J dropped 5; count of bases not matched to a gene: 7. This CDR3 has 16 residues. Germline V CDR1 and CDR2: MGHRA, YSYEKL. Here the CDR3 DNA reads TGCGCCAGCAGCCAAGCCACCGGGACTAGGAACAATGAGCAGTTCTTC. Translated: CASSQATGTRNNEQFF.

The chain carries TRBV7-6 and TRBJ2-3; maybe TRBD2 (5 bases). V lost 8 bases to trimming and J lost 4 bases, with 13 bases between them. Germline-derived CDR1 and CDR2 are SGHVS and FNYEAQ. The CDR3 covers 13 residues. The CDR3, as DNA: TGTGCCAGCGCCACCATGGGAGCAGATACGCAGTATTTT. Its protein is CASATMGADTQYF.

The J gene is TRBJ2-3, the V gene TRBV25-1, with D possibly being TRBD2 (7 bases). Trimming pared 2 bases from V and 4 bases from J, leaving 13 bases between. This CDR3 is built from 15 residues. Germline values: CDR1 MGHDK, CDR2 SYGVNS. This chain's CDR3 is CASSEPGGRADTQYF. DNA for the CDR3: TGTGCCAGCAGTGAACCCGGGGGGCGCGCAGATACGCAGTATTTT.

The chain combines TRBV9 with TRBJ1-4, with 10 positions matching TRBD1. Germline lookup yields CDR1 SGDLS and CDR2 YYNGEE. This CDR3 contains 16 residues. J gave up 0 bases and V 4 bases, and 3 bases lay outside the gene matches. In DNA, the CDR3 is TGTGCCAGCAGCCGAGGACAGGGGGCAACTAATGAAAAACTGTTTTTT. Translated: CASSRGQGATNEKLFF.

This chain joins TRBV7-6 and TRBJ2-1; 10 nucleotides match TRBD1. CDR1 and CDR2 (germline): SGHVS, FNYEAQ. The V segment lost 4 bases and the J segment 1 base; nucleotides outside the gene matches: 4. CDR3 length equals 16 residues. The CDR3 region has the DNA TGTGCCAGCAGCTCCAGGACAGGGGGGTCCTACAATGAGCAGTTCTTC. Translating gives CASSSRTGGSYNEQFF.

There are many counts of this clone. The chain links TRBV7-2 to TRBJ2-7; D gene ambiguous. Trimming shortened V by 1 base and J by 2 bases, and 9 bases separated the two germline ends. The germline V gene has CDR1 SGHTA and CDR2 FQGNSA. The CDR3 runs 14 residues. The CDR3 nucleotides are TGTGCCAGCAGCTTAGGGCTACCGCCCTACGAGCAGTACTTC. Its translation is CASSLGLPPYEQYF.

The chain is built from TRBV19 and TRBJ2-1, with D unresolved. CDR3 length: 16 amino acids. V lost 7 bases and J 0 bases, leaving 16 bases between the germline ends. Germline V gene sequence: CDR1 LNHDA, CDR2 SQIVND (reference sequence). The CDR3 DNA is TGTGCCAGTATCGATTCCAGCACCAGCTCCTACAATGAGCAGTTCTTC. Protein product: CASIDSSTSSYNEQFF.

The V and J genes are TRBV7-7 and TRBJ2-3, with D hard to call. The V gene lost 5 bases and the J gene lost 2 bases, with 8 bases spanning the gap. CDR1 is SSHAT and CDR2 is FNYEAQ in the germline V gene (reference sequence). The CDR3 loop spans 13 amino acids. The DNA of the CDR3 is TGTGCCAGCAGCCCTCCAGACACAGATACGCAGTATTTT. Residues: CASSPPDTDTQYF.

This clone was detected only a few times. CDR3 sequence: CASKREANEQFF. CDR3 coding DNA: TGTGCCAGCAAGCGGGAGGCTAATGAGCAGTTCTTC. The chain employs TRBV2 and TRBJ2-1, with TRBD2 matching over 9 bases. Looked up from germline, CDR1 is SNHLY and CDR2 is FYNNEI. Losses at the gene ends were 7 bases for V and 7 bases for J; bases not matched to a gene: 2. This CDR3 comprises 12 residues.

The V and J genes are TRBV7-2 and TRBJ1-1; tentatively, D is TRBD1 (5 bases). Germline V lookup: CDR1 SGHTA, CDR2 FQGNSA. The CDR3 length is 15 residues. Trimming took off 7 bases at V and 1 base at J, with 16 bases between the two ends. CDR3 DNA: TGTGCCAGCAAGCTTAGTTCTCAGGGGAACACTGAAGCTTTCTTT. This translates into CASKLSSQGNTEAFF. The whole variable domain, filled in from reference TRBV7-2 and TRBJ1-1, reads GAGVSQSPSNKVTEKGKDVELRCDPISGHTALYWYRQSLGQGLEFLIYFQGNSAPDKSGLPSDRFSAERTGGSVSTLTIQRTQQEDSAVYLCASKLSSQGNTEAFFGQGTRLTVV.

The CDR3 DNA follows: TGTGCCAGCAGCTTAGCCCGAGAGCTGGACGGGGAGCTGTTTTTT. Protein: CASSLARELDGELFF. The chain recombines TRBV7-9 with TRBJ2-2; D is ambiguous. This CDR3 contains 15 residues. Germline CDR1 is SEHNR and CDR2 is FQNEAQ (reference sequence). Trimming stripped 0 bases from V and 7 bases from J, with 12 bases between.

The rearrangement links TRBV12-1 to TRBJ1-5. TRBV12-1 represents a pseudogene. CDR3 length: 14 residues. The CDR3 DNA reads TGTGCCAGCAGAATCGGACGACGCAATCAGCCCCAGCATTTT. Residues: CASRIGRRNQPQHF.

The chain joins TRBV7-6 to TRBJ2-3; 7 bases agree with TRBD2. The CDR3 runs 15 residues. CDR1 is SGHVS and CDR2 is FNYEAQ in the germline V gene. Losses at the gene ends were 0 bases for V and 4 bases for J; bases not matched to a gene: 4. CDR3 bases: TGTGCCAGCAGCTTAGCGGGAGGGCCATCAGATACGCAGTATTTT. This gives the protein CASSLAGGPSDTQYF. Full variable domain (rest looked up from reference TRBV7-6 and TRBJ2-3): GAGVSQSPRYKVTKRGQDVALRCDPISGHVSLYWYRQALGQGPEFLTYFNYEAQQDKSGLPNDRFSAERPEGSISTLTIQRTEQRDSAMYRCASSLAGGPSDTQYFGPGTRLTVL.

V usage is TRBV2 and J usage is TRBJ2-5; tentatively, D is TRBD2 (5 bases). Germline values: CDR1 SNHLY, CDR2 FYNNEI. The CDR3 is 10 amino acids. The V end lost 8 bases, the J end lost 4 bases, and 5 bases lay between the germline ends. CDR3 coding DNA: TGTGCCAGCGGGAGAGAGACCCAGTACTTC. It is translated as CASGRETQYF.

J is TRBJ2-3 and V is TRBV7-2; D unresolved. Trimming shortened V by 6 bases and J by 1 base, and 14 bases separated the two germline ends. This CDR3 has 15 residues. Germline CDR1 and CDR2: SGHTA and FQGNSA. The CDR3, as DNA: TGTGCCAGCAGTCCGGTGGCGTTGGGCACAGATACGCAGTATTTT. Translation gives CASSPVALGTDTQYF.

This clone was found a few times. Distinct nucleotide sequences in the sample also encode this CDR3. This chain uses TRBV18 with TRBJ1-2; weak D call: TRBD1 (6 bases). The CDR3 is 14 amino acids. Trimming left V 0 bases short and J 4 bases short, with 9 bases between. Germline CDR1 is KGHSH and CDR2 is LQKENI. CDR3 region: CASSPPQGVYGYTF. CDR3 in DNA: TGTGCCAGCTCACCACCACAGGGTGTCTATGGCTACACCTTC.

A few counts support this clone. J is TRBJ2-3 and V is TRBV6-5; TRBD2 aligns across 7 bases. Germline V lookup: CDR1 MNHEY, CDR2 SVGAGI. The CDR3 totals 15 residues. V lost 2 bases and J lost 3; bases outside the gene matches: 5. DNA for the CDR3: TGTGCCAGCAGTTACGGCGGGAGCCCTACAGATACGCAGTATTTT. Amino acid sequence: CASSYGGSPTDTQYF.

The rearrangement uses TRBV19 and TRBJ2-3; 10 bases line up with TRBD2. Unmatched junction bases numbered 10, after V lost 5 bases and J lost 5 bases. The CDR3 length is 16 residues. Germline V gene sequence: CDR1 LNHDA, CDR2 SQIVND (reference sequence). Written as DNA, the CDR3 is TGTGCCAGTAGTTGGCTAGCGGGAGTCGTTGGAGATACGCAGTATTTT. Amino acids: CASSWLAGVVGDTQYF.

The gene calls are TRBV28 and TRBJ2-7; D remains ambiguous. Per germline, CDR1 MDHEN and CDR2 SYDVKM. The CDR3 has 14 residues. V lost 4 bases and J 3 bases, leaving 13 bases between the germline ends. The CDR3 sequence is CASSSYGLGYEQYF. The DNA of the CDR3 is TGTGCCAGCAGTTCCTACGGGTTGGGCTACGAGCAGTACTTC.

The V gene is TRBV5-1, the J gene TRBJ2-1; possibly TRBD2 for D (5 bases). Germline values: CDR1 SGHRS, CDR2 YFSETQ. The CDR3 length is 14 residues. Trimming stripped 9 bases from V and 10 bases from J, with 23 bases between. DNA for the CDR3: TGCGCCACCTCTAGCTCGGTCGGCAACTGGGAGCAGTTCTTC. This gives the protein CATSSSVGNWEQFF.

In this sample, this clone turned up a few times. The CDR3 sequence is CASSEPGDRGFGEQFF. The CDR3 DNA is TGTGCCAGCAGTGAACCAGGGGACAGGGGTTTCGGTGAGCAGTTCTTC. The rearrangement joins TRBV25-1 to TRBJ2-1; 10 positions agree with TRBD1. The CDR3 has 16 amino acids. V trimming: 2 bases; J trimming: 9 bases; junction bases outside the gene matches: 10. Germline CDR1 is MGHDK and CDR2 is SYGVNS.

The CDR3, as DNA: TGTGCCAGCAGTTTTGGTAGTCTAGCGGGAGAGCGTGAGCAGTACTTC. This codes for CASSFGSLAGEREQYF. The chain is built from TRBV28 and TRBJ2-7, with TRBD2 matching over 10 bases. This CDR3 spans 16 amino acids. Germline CDR1 is MDHEN and CDR2 is SYDVKM. J was trimmed by 7 bases and V by 3 bases; bases with no gene match: 12.

The chain combines TRBV30 with TRBJ2-2; no firm D call. The V end lost 2 bases, the J end lost 5 bases, and 9 bases lay between the germline ends. The CDR3 length is 13 residues. The V gene's germline CDR1 is GTSNPN and CDR2 SVGIG (reference sequence). Here the CDR3 DNA reads TGTGCCTGGAGTCCCCTCCTAACCGGGGAGCTGTTTTTT. This encodes CAWSPLLTGELFF.